This T cell receptor beta chain was obtained from a study of T cell repertoires in cytomegalovirus infection. About the study: Selection of CMV epitopes for the study included recently identified HLA-C-restricted and well-studied HLA-B-restricted ones.

One entry per CDR3 protein, called by TCRdb with MiXCR from the reads. The data show approximately 730,000 distinct CDR3 sequences, with roughly 36% seen just once and 15% to 20% held by the top ten. V was shortened by 5 bases and J by 8 bases, with 15 bases between the two germline ends. This CDR3 is built from 14 residues. Germline values: CDR1 SGHVS, CDR2 FNYEAQ. This clonotype showed up many times. Its specificity is not known. This specimen was cultured PBMCs, taken from culture after CMV antigen stimulation. The clonotype originates from a human donor in good health (CMV status not recorded). Some clones in this sample may be carry-over from other donors' samples. The chain employs TRBV7-6 and TRBJ1-4, with a tentative D call TRBD1 (6 bases). The CDR3: CASSPDSFVEKLFF. CDR3 sequence (DNA): TGTGCCAGCAGCCCGGACAGTTTCGTCGAAAAACTGTTTTTT.